One and the same sample provided the 6 T cell receptor beta chains below, sequenced in a study of T cells in Graves' hyperthyroidism and ophthalmopathy. The investigators amplified TCR beta CDR3 regions from RNA transcripts. During a first-round RT-PCR of the TCR CDR3, the HTBI primer set was used. TCRdb redid the calling of the multiplex PCR reads with MiXCR, one entry per CDR3 protein. This table has around 300,000 distinct CDR3 sequences, approximately 26% appearing once. Sequenced: blood. The receptors were sampled from a man in his forties with Graves' hyperthyroidism that later progressed to Graves' ophthalmopathy.

This chain uses TRBV7-3 with TRBJ1-2; D is possibly TRBD1 (5 bases). V dropped 4 bases and J dropped 4 bases, with 13 bases sitting between them. Germline V gives CDR1 SGHTA, CDR2 FQGTGA. CDR3 length: 14 amino acids. CDR3 sequence: CASSSGLAGYGYTF. Here the CDR3 DNA reads TGTGCCAGCAGCTCAGGGTTGGCTGGCTATGGCTACACCTTC.

The chain is built from TRBV28 and TRBJ2-7; D gene uncertain. The ends were cut back, 4 bases at V and 2 bases at J, with 6 bases in the middle. CDR1 is MDHEN and CDR2 is SYDVKM in the germline V gene. CDR3 length: 12 residues. CDR3 DNA: TGTGCCAGCAGTTCCCGTCCCTACGAGCAGTACTTC. Translation gives CASSSRPYEQYF.

The rearrangement links TRBV20-1 to TRBJ1-2; D might be TRBD1 (5 bases). The germline V gene encodes CDR1 DFQATT and CDR2 SNEGSKA (reference sequence). This CDR3 has 12 amino acids. V lost 5 bases and J lost 7, with 14 bases in between. The CDR3 DNA reads as TGCAGTGCTCGAACGACAGATCTTGGCTACACCTTC. Its translation is CSARTTDLGYTF.

The chain is built from TRBV12-3 or TRBV12-4 and TRBJ2-7; 16 nucleotides match TRBD2. The CDR3 has 18 amino acids. The J segment lost 5 bases and the V segment lost 1 base, leaving 8 bases of the junction unmatched. The CDR3 region is CASSLVSGLAGGMNEQYF. CDR3 bases: TGTGCCAGCAGTTTAGTGTCGGGACTAGCGGGAGGGATGAACGAGCAGTACTTC.

This clonotype was found many times. J is TRBJ1-1 and V is TRBV6-1; 11 nucleotides match TRBD1. There are 15 residues in the CDR3. The ends lost 4 bases at V and 5 bases at J; junction bases unmatched: 6. Germline V CDR1 and CDR2: MNHNS, SASEGT. CDR3 in amino acids: CASSAADRGLTEAFF. The CDR3 DNA reads as TGTGCCAGCAGTGCGGCGGACAGGGGGCTAACTGAAGCTTTCTTT.

This clonotype was recorded a few times. The chain combines TRBV25-1 with TRBJ2-3; D unresolved. This CDR3 spans 16 amino acids. Germline lookup yields CDR1 MGHDK and CDR2 SYGVNS. Trimming shortened V by 9 bases and J by 0 bases, and 19 bases separated the two germline ends. This CDR3 is CASQDPARSSTDTQYF. The CDR3 nucleotides are TGTGCCAGTCAAGACCCCGCGCGTAGTAGCACAGATACGCAGTATTTT. The complete variable domain, with remaining parts taken from reference TRBV25-1 and TRBJ2-3, reads EADIYQTPRYLVIGTGKKITLECSQTMGHDKMYWYQQDPGMELHLIHYSYGVNSTEKGDLSSESTVSRIRTEHFPLTLESARPSHTSQYLCASQDPARSSTDTQYFGPGTRLTVL.